The 15 T cell receptor beta chains in this list originate from one sample, sequenced in a study of blood T cell repertoires in COVID-19. The repertoire was sequenced with immunoSEQ multiplex PCR; TCRdb's copy has only in-frame clones and lacks some. This table has about 200,000 clones, about 89% appearing once. The sequencing input was peripheral blood. The origin of the receptors is a man in his 60s who had recovered from COVID-19.

The chain recombines TRBV29-1 with TRBJ2-1, with 9 bases matching TRBD2. V was clipped by 3 bases and J by 8 bases; unmatched bases: 8. The germline CDR1 and CDR2 sequences are SQVTM and ANQGSEA. This CDR3 contains 14 residues. The DNA for the CDR3 is TGCAGCGTTGAGCGGGAGGGCCGAGGGGATGAGCAGTTCTTC. Amino acid sequence: CSVEREGRGDEQFF.

The V and J genes are TRBV19 and TRBJ2-7; the match to TRBD1 covers 10 bases. This CDR3 region has 13 residues. The V gene's germline CDR1 is LNHDA and CDR2 SQIVND (reference sequence). Trimming at V came to 5 bases and at J to 5 bases, leaving 3 bases not matched to a gene. Here the CDR3 DNA reads TGTGCCAGTAGTCCCGGACAGGGGGACGAGCAGTACTTC. Protein sequence: CASSPGQGDEQYF.

The gene calls are TRBV28 and TRBJ1-1; D not resolved. Trimming took 2 bases from V and 1 from J, leaving 8 bases between them. Germline V gene sequence: CDR1 MDHEN, CDR2 SYDVKM. The CDR3 spans 14 residues. CDR3 residues: CASSLPQQNTEAFF. The CDR3, as DNA: TGTGCCAGCAGTTTACCCCAACAGAACACTGAAGCTTTCTTT.

V usage is TRBV5-1 and J usage is TRBJ1-2; 9 bases agree with TRBD1. CDR1 SGHRS and CDR2 YFSETQ come from the germline V gene. The CDR3 is 16 amino acids. V lost 3 bases to trimming and J lost 3 bases; unmatched junction nucleotides: 9. The CDR3 spells CASSSGPGTGYYGYTF. The CDR3 region has the DNA TGCGCCAGCAGCTCCGGTCCCGGGACAGGGTACTATGGCTACACCTTC.

The V call is TRBV27, the J call TRBJ2-1, with 9 bases matching TRBD1. Germline lookup yields CDR1 MNHEY and CDR2 SMNVEV (reference sequence). This CDR3 is 16 amino acids long. V lost 0 bases to trimming and J lost 6 bases; unmatched junction nucleotides: 6. CDR3 nucleotides: TGTGCCAGCAGTTTATCGAGGGACAGGGCCTCCAATGAGCAGTTCTTC. Its translation: CASSLSRDRASNEQFF.

V gene TRBV27 combines with J gene TRBJ2-3; D is perhaps TRBD2 (5 bases). Between the trimmed V and J ends, which lost 2 bases and 0 bases, there was a span of 9 bases. CDR1 is MNHEY and CDR2 is SMNVEV in the germline V gene (reference sequence). The CDR3 is 15 amino acids. The CDR3 region is CASSLGPGSTDTQYF. In DNA form, the CDR3 reads TGTGCCAGCAGTTTAGGGCCGGGGAGCACAGATACGCAGTATTTT.

The V and J genes are TRBV28 and TRBJ1-4; 7 bases map to TRBD1. The V and J ends lost 6 bases and 13 bases, in that order; junction bases with no gene match: 14. CDR1 and CDR2 (germline): MDHEN, SYDVKM. This CDR3 is 14 amino acids long. CDR3 bases: TGTGCCAGCAGAACCGGGACAGACCCCAAGGGACTGTTTTTT. This translates into CASRTGTDPKGLFF.

The V gene is TRBV6-1, the J gene TRBJ1-3; 10 bases are a match to TRBD1. This CDR3 is 19 amino acids long. After removal of 3 bases from V and 4 bases from J, the junction contained 15 bases not matched to a gene. From germline, CDR1 is MNHNS and CDR2 SASEGT. CDR3 in amino acids: CASSDEGDRGRPGGNTIYF. The CDR3 DNA reads TGTGCCAGCAGTGATGAAGGAGACAGGGGGCGCCCAGGGGGAAACACCATATATTTT.

The CDR3 here is CAEGASNTGELFF. CDR3 nucleotide sequence: TGTGCAGAGGGGGCCTCGAACACCGGGGAGCTGTTTTTT. This chain joins TRBV6-6 and TRBJ2-2, with 7 bases fitting TRBD1. This CDR3 has 13 residues. CDR1 is MNHNY, CDR2 SVGAGI, per germline (reference sequence).

The rearrangement links TRBV11-3 to TRBJ2-5; D is perhaps TRBD2 (7 bases). V was cut by 8 bases and J by 1 base, with 11 bases left in between. The CDR3 spans 13 residues. Germline V gene sequence: CDR1 SGHNT, CDR2 YENEEA. CDR3 sequence (DNA): TGTGCCAGCGCGCGGGGGCCCCAAGAGACCCAGTACTTC. This sequence encodes CASARGPQETQYF.

The chain couples TRBV28 to TRBJ1-3, with 7 bases identical to TRBD1. The CDR3 length is 15 residues. CDR1 and CDR2 (germline): MDHEN, SYDVKM. V was pared by 5 bases and J by 4 bases, with 8 bases of the junction left unmatched. The CDR3, as DNA: TGTGCCAGCAGTAAAAACAGGGGTTTCGGAAACACCATATATTTT. As protein: CASSKNRGFGNTIYF.

This chain links TRBV6-5 with TRBJ1-5; D not certain. Germline assignment: CDR1 MNHEY and CDR2 SVGAGI. V gave up 6 bases and J gave up 0 bases, with 12 bases separating them. There are 15 residues in the CDR3. The CDR3 reads CASSLKRDSNQPQHF. The CDR3 DNA is TGTGCCAGCAGCTTAAAGCGAGATAGCAATCAGCCCCAGCATTTT.

The chain links TRBV10-1 to TRBJ2-4, with D possibly TRBD1 on 6 matching bases. V was pared by 10 bases and J by 0 bases, with 16 bases between. This CDR3 contains 15 residues. Germline V CDR1 and CDR2: WNHNN, SYGVQD (reference sequence). CDR3 coding DNA: TGCGCCAACCGTGGAGGACAGCTAGCCAAAAACATTCAGTACTTC. Amino acid sequence: CANRGGQLAKNIQYF.

The chain joins TRBV13 to TRBJ2-1; D is undetermined. This CDR3 is 13 amino acids long. V lost 4 bases and J 4 bases, leaving 8 bases between the germline ends. Germline V gene lookup returns CDR1 PRHDT and CDR2 FYEKMQ (reference sequence). CDR3 loop: CASSSFSYNEQFF. DNA for the CDR3: TGTGCCAGCAGCTCCTTCTCGTACAATGAGCAGTTCTTC.

CDR3 sequence (DNA): TGTGCCAGCAGTTTTCCAGCGGGACACTGGAACACCGGGGAGCTGTTTTTT. It yields the protein CASSFPAGHWNTGELFF. The rearrangement joins TRBV7-6 to TRBJ2-2, with D possibly being TRBD2 (7 bases). The CDR3 has 17 amino acids. Germline-derived CDR1 and CDR2 are SGHVS and FNYEAQ. Trimming pared 6 bases from V and 1 base from J, leaving 18 bases between.